A single TCR beta chain is shown here with its context. From germline, CDR1 is SGHDN and CDR2 FVKESK. V lost 0 bases and J 2 bases, leaving 11 bases between the germline ends. The CDR3 has 16 amino acids. Measured with immunoSEQ multiplex PCR; TCRdb has only the in-frame clones, and not every one. In the table there are under 30,000 clones, 75% to 90% of which are singletons. The entry originates in a study of OX40 agonist ivuxolimab in advanced cancers. The chain employs TRBV14 and TRBJ2-1; TRBD1 or TRBD2 may be the D gene (6 bases each). The source is an adult with an advanced solid tumor such as melanoma, head and neck, liver or kidney cancer. The sequencing here drew on CD4+ or CD8+ T cells sorted from blood, taken in a trial of the OX40 agonist ivuxolimab. CDR3 coding DNA: TGTGCCAGCAGCCAAGATTGGAGGGGGACCTACAATGAGCAGTTCTTC. It codes for CASSQDWRGTYNEQFF.